This T cell receptor (beta chain) comes out of a study of blood T cell repertoires in COVID-19. Study background: The United States, Italy and Spain provided the acute and convalescent COVID-19 samples. PBMCs, B-cell-depleted T cells, or T cells provided the cDNA or gDNA that made up the material.

Per the original data handling: Nucleated cell number was recorded as an estimate derived from reference gene primer amplification. Clones were read by immunoSEQ multiplex PCR, and TCRdb kept only the in-frame ones, dropping some. V, J and clone size reflect that table, while D and trimming were determined from the DNA. The data hold approximately 38,000 clones, with about 80% observed a single time. This CDR3 region has 15 residues. Trimming pared 3 bases from V and 0 bases from J, leaving 9 bases between. Germline CDR1 MNHEY, CDR2 SVGAGI. The TCR sequence derives from a human donor with acute or convalescent COVID-19. The donor label of this sample is uncertain. The rearrangement joins TRBV6-5 to TRBJ1-5, with no clear D. Sequenced sample: peripheral blood. The CDR3 coding sequence is TGTGCCAGCAGTTATGGGAGATATAGCAATCAGCCCCAGCATTTT. Residues: CASSYGRYSNQPQHF.